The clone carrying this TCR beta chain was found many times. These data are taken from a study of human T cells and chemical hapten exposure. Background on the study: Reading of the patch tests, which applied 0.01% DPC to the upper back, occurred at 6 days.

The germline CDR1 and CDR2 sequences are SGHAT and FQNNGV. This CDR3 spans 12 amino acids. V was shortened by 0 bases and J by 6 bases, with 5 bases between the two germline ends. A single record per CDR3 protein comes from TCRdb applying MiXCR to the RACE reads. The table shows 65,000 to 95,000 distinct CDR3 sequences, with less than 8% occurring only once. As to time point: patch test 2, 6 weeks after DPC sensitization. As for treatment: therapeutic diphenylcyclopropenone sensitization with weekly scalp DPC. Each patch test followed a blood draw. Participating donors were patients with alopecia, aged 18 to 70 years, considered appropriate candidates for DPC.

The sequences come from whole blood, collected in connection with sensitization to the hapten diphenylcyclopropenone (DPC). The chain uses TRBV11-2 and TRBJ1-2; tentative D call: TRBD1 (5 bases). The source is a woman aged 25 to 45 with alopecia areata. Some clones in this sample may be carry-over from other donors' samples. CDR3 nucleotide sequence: TGTGCCAGCAGCTTAGAGGGGGATGGCTACACCTTC. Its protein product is CASSLEGDGYTF.